The sequence of this T cell receptor (beta chain) was determined in a study of cytomegalovirus exposure and HLA in healthy donors. Study outcomes and limitations: As a later analysis revealed, the rate of TCR association differed by HLA locus, with DRB1 most and HLA-C fewest. Sequencing depth roughly uniform across donors was assumed in presence/absence analyses.

With V trimmed by 6 bases and J by 5 bases, 7 bases remained unmatched. Germline V gene data show CDR1 as LNHNV and CDR2 as YYDKDF (reference sequence). The CDR3 contains 14 residues. The PCR employed 60 Vbeta primers together with 13 Jbeta primers. The method was immunoSEQ multiplex PCR; TCRdb's version includes in-frame clones alone and lacks a portion of them. The data show around 190,000 clones, more than 75% seen once. To note about this clone: The target antigen is unknown.

The receptor was derived from a woman younger than 35 in good health and CMV-seronegative. Sequencing was performed on PBMCs. J is TRBJ2-5 and V is TRBV15; the match to TRBD1 covers 9 bases. The CDR3 sequence: CATSPQGAVETQYF. CDR3 nucleotides: TGTGCCACCAGTCCACAGGGGGCCGTGGAGACCCAGTACTTC.